This TCR beta chain stems from a study of Ad26.COV2.S vaccination and SARS-CoV-2 variants (dated by TCRdb to the early 2020s). Background on the whole study: Vaccine-arm donors came from COV1001, a multicentre, randomized, double-blind, placebo-controlled phase I-IIa trial of Ad26.COV2.S in healthy adults. Dosing of Ad26.COV2.S was intramuscular, at either 5x10^10 or 1x10^11 viral particles, delivered as one shot or as two shots spaced 56 days apart. TCRbeta repertoire sequencing served as the tool for gauging how specific and how broad the SARS-CoV-2-reactive T cell receptors were following Ad26.COV2.S vaccination. The TCR-sequenced set comprised about 32 samples: approximately 20 Ad26.COV2.S vaccine recipients, 5 placebo recipients and 8 SARS-CoV-2 convalescent individuals. Participants in the trial were split at random into five groups of five each, receiving low-dose or high-dose Ad26.COV2.S once or twice, or else placebo on both occasions. Investigators remained blinded to trial group allocation during experiments and outcome assessment. General findings and caveats noted by the study authors: The study lacked the statistical power to compare responses across vaccine doses or regimens. Vaccine and placebo recipients had similar non-spike TCR breadth, a finding consistent with the vaccine containing only spike. Spike-specific TCR breadth was higher in Ad26.COV2.S recipients than in placebo recipients (P = 0.0014). According to the authors, total T cell responses may have been underestimated by the TCR breadth and depth analyses. After vaccination, substantial breadth of spike-specific CD8+ and CD4+ T cell responses was reported.

Details on this clone: Its antigen is unknown. The record has no base qualities; no much larger clone is one base away. Other DNA sequences in the sample encode the same CDR3.

From cysteine to phenylalanine, the CDR3 is 13 amino acids long. Kept here is only the CDR3 DNA, which spans 39 bases and is read in frame from base 1. CDR1 SEHNR and CDR2 FQNEAQ were looked up in the germline V gene (reference sequence). V lost 2 bases and J lost 5 bases; the stretch between them is 9 bases long. The immunoSEQ Assay was the method used to sequence TCRbeta CDR3 regions. After extraction, genomic DNA underwent amplification by bias-controlled multiplex PCR, followed by high-throughput sequencing. As for the authors' bioinformatics: To quantify the absolute abundance of each unique TCRbeta CDR3 region, sequences were collapsed and filtered. T cell fraction was estimated by normalization of TCRbeta template counts to usable DNA, with usable DNA being measured through amplification of reference genes present in all nucleated cells. Repertoire TCRs were annotated as SARS-CoV-2-specific when V gene, CDR3 amino acid sequence and J gene were exactly matched to a known reactive TCR set. The reference SARS-CoV-2 TCR set was derived from MIRA and filtered for enrichment in COVID-19-positive ImmuneCODE repertoires, a step that removed public or cross-reactive TCRs. Drawing on the MIRA antigens, annotated TCRs were analysed further at the level of specific ORF or position within ORF. Depth was the summed frequency of annotated unique rearrangements, while breadth was defined as annotated unique rearrangements over total unique productive rearrangements. Group comparisons of TCR breadth used two-sided Wilcoxon rank-sum tests. TCRdb stores this immuneACCESS table with in-frame sequences only. Part of the clones is absent; in the studies checked, under half of the shortfall reflects unresolved V genes, and no reason is known for the rest. V, J and clone size derive from that table, while D and trimming were established from the DNA sequence. This sample gives about 460,000 clones in total; 80% to 90% of them show up just once. 1.7% of the sample goes to the ten largest clones.

Interpreted using the paper, the treatment or condition label stands for: around 19 received Ad26.COV2.S at low or high dose, single or two shots; roughly five received placebo; per-sample allocation not given. For vaccine and placebo recipients, the sequenced repertoires came from samples collected on day 63 after the first injection. Cohort 1b enrolled 25 or so adults aged 18-55 years at a single site in Boston, USA, between 29 July and 7 August 2020. Ad26.COV2.S was a replication-incompetent adenovirus type 26 vector that expressed a prefusion-stabilized SARS-CoV-2 spike protein derived from the original Wuhan strain.

Sequencing was performed on peripheral blood, taken in a trial of Ad26.COV2.S vaccine versus placebo. Here the chain combines TRBV7-9 and TRBJ1-1, with TRBD1 as a weak D call on 5 bases. The sequence derives from a person aged 18-60 years who received the Ad26.COV2.S COVID-19 vaccine or a placebo. The base sequence is TGTGCCAGCAGCTTAAGGGGTGGGACTGAAGCTTTCTTT. Translation gives CASSLRGGTEAFF. Reference TRBV7-9 and TRBJ1-1 proteins supply the regions before and after the CDR3; the full variable domain is: DTGVSQNPRHKITKRGQNVTFRCDPISEHNRLYWYRQTLGQGPEFLTYFQNEAQLEKSRLLSDRFSAERPKGSFSTLEIQRTEQGDSAMYLCASSLRGGTEAFFGQGTRLTVV.